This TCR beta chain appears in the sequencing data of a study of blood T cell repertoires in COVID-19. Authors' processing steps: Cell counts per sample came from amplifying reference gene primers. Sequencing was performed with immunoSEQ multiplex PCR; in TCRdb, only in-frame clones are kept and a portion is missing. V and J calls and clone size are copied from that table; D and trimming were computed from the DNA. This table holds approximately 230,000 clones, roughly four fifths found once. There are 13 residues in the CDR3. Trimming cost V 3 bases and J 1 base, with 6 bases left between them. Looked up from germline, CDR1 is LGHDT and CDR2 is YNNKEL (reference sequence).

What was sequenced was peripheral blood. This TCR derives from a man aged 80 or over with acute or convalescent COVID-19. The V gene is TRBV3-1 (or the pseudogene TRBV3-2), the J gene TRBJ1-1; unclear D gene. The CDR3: CASSHTQNTEAFF. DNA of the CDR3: TGTGCCAGCAGCCACACACAGAACACTGAAGCTTTCTTT.